This T cell receptor beta chain was retrieved from a study of neoadjuvant anti-PD-1 for oral cavity cancer. Study-level information: Patients without progression received a fourth nivolumab dose around day 43, then surgical resection on days 50-56. Overall study findings and caveats: Higher pretreatment blood Treg/Th17 ratios correlated with higher pretreatment blood and lower post-treatment tumor TCRbeta clonality. Each response group had just three patients in TCR analyses.

Repertoires were generated with immunoSEQ multiplex PCR, while TCRdb's copy carries only in-frame clones and drops some. The table includes approximately 83,000 clones, 84% detected once. Patients had newly diagnosed, untreated stage II-IVA oral cavity squamous cell carcinoma. The ends lost 4 bases at V and 8 bases at J; junction bases unmatched: 9. CDR1 ENHRY and CDR2 SYGVKD come from the germline V gene. The CDR3 has 16 residues. A note on this clone: Its antigen is as yet unknown.

Sequenced material: PBMCs, taken before nivolumab (anti-PD-1) treatment. The genes are TRBV10-3 and TRBJ2-1, with TRBD2 matching over 12 bases. This receptor was obtained from a person aged 40 to 85 with oral cavity squamous cell carcinoma. The chain's CDR3 is CAISGVGLAGGDEQFF. Here the CDR3 DNA reads TGTGCCATCAGTGGGGTTGGGCTAGCGGGAGGGGATGAGCAGTTCTTC.